This is a list of T cell receptor beta chains from one sample in a study of blood T cell repertoires in COVID-19. TCRdb keeps only in-frame clones here, not all; method: immunoSEQ multiplex PCR. The data contain around 220,000 clones, about 80% of them seen just once; the ten biggest clones take up 4.5% to 5%. Sequencing input: peripheral blood. Receptor source: an elderly woman with active or convalescent COVID-19. Both conserved end residues are part of each CDR3. The order of the fields is J gene, clone size, D gene, V gene, CDR3 DNA, CDR3 protein. D genes are given only for firm matches. Expanded clones are given a class, and other clones once, few, many or no size at all.

>TRBJ2-2|-|-|TRBV19
TGTGCCAGTAGTAGAGGACTTTTTGGGAACACCGGGGAGCTGTTTTTT
CASSRGLFGNTGELFF
>TRBJ1-5|-|TRBD1|TRBV28
TGTGCCAGCAGTAGACAGGGGGCTGGCAATCAGCCCCAGCATTTT
CASSRQGAGNQPQHF
>TRBJ1-1|-|-|TRBV5-1
TGCGCCAGCAGCTTGAGGCCAGGGGATTCGCACACTGAAGCTTTCTTT
CASSLRPGDSHTEAFF
>TRBJ2-1|-|TRBD2|TRBV5-1
TGCGCCAGCAGTTTGCTAGCGGGAGTCGATGAGCAGTTCTTC
CASSLLAGVDEQFF
>TRBJ1-2|-|-|TRBV28
TGTGCCAGCAGATCCGGGACTAACTATGGCTACACCTTC
CASRSGTNYGYTF
>TRBJ2-3|-|TRBD2|TRBV28
TGTGCCAGCAGTTTTGGCGGGAGAAGGTCAGATACGCAGTATTTT
CASSFGGRRSDTQYF
>TRBJ2-5|-|-|TRBV7-2
TGTGCCAGCAGCTTAAATGGGATAAGGGGTCAAGAGACCCAGTACTTC
CASSLNGIRGQETQYF
>TRBJ2-7|-|-|TRBV7-2
TGTGCCAGCAGCTTAGTTGGCAGGGACTACGAGCAGTACTTC
CASSLVGRDYEQYF
>TRBJ1-1|few|-|TRBV11-2
TGTGCCAGCAGCGCAGACAGGAACACTGAAGCTTTCTTT
CASSADRNTEAFF
>TRBJ2-3|-|TRBD2|TRBV28
TGTGCCAGCACGGGACTAGTAACAGATACGCAGTATTTT
CASTGLVTDTQYF
>TRBJ1-1|few|-|TRBV6-5
TGTGCCAGCAGCCAGACGGGACTCTGGGGCCCTGAAGCTTTCTTT
CASSQTGLWGPEAFF
>TRBJ2-7|-|-|TRBV21-1
TGTGCCAGCAGCACCGCGCAGCAAACCTCGCCCGGGACAGCGAATTTCTACGAGCAGTACTTC
CASSTAQQTSPGTANFYEQYF
>TRBJ2-7|-|TRBD1|TRBV20-1
TGCAGTGCTGGACAGGGTTACGAGCAGTACTTC
CSAGQGYEQYF
>TRBJ2-3|few|-|TRBV4-2
TGTGCCAGCAGCCAAGTAGCGGCAGCAGCTTCGGGTGATACGCAGTATTTT
CASSQVAAAASGDTQYF
>TRBJ1-4|-|-|TRBV11-2
TGTGCCAGCAGCTTAAGCCCGGACAGATATAATGAAAAACTGTTTTTT
CASSLSPDRYNEKLFF
>TRBJ2-3|-|TRBD2|TRBV2
TGTGCCAGCACCAAGGGACTAGCGGGAGGTTCAGATACGCAGTATTTT
CASTKGLAGGSDTQYF
>TRBJ1-4|once|-|TRBV4-1
TGCGCCAGCAGCACAGGTTATGAAAAACTGTTTTTT
CASSTGYEKLFF
>TRBJ2-1|-|TRBD2|TRBV10-2
TGCGCCAGCAGTGAAACCGGGACTAGTCGCCGCGAGCAGTTCTTC
CASSETGTSRREQFF
>TRBJ1-3|-|-|TRBV5-1
TGCGCCAGCAGCCTCGGACAGGGAAACACCATATATTTT
CASSLGQGNTIYF